These 32 T cell receptor beta chains share one sample of origin, sequenced in a study of OX40 agonist ivuxolimab in advanced cancers. The method was immunoSEQ multiplex PCR; TCRdb's version includes in-frame clones alone and lacks a portion of them. This repertoire shows approximately 33,000 clones, around 90% found once; its top ten account for about 9.6%. The source was CD4+ or CD8+ T cells sorted from blood, collected in a trial of the OX40 agonist ivuxolimab. These receptors were taken from an adult with an advanced solid tumor such as melanoma, head and neck, liver or kidney cancer.

This chain links TRBV11-2 with TRBJ2-7, with 9 bases lining up with TRBD1. The CDR3 is made up of 16 amino acids. Germline values: CDR1 SGHAT, CDR2 FQNNGV. V shed 5 bases and J 6 bases; nucleotides not matched to a gene: 14. The CDR3 protein is CASSQHRDRDRGEQYF. CDR3 nucleotide sequence: TGTGCCAGCAGCCAGCACCGGGACAGGGATCGTGGCGAGCAGTACTTC.

The rearrangement joins TRBV28 to TRBJ2-7, with TRBD1 as a possible D gene (5 bases). The ends were cut back, 7 bases at V and 4 bases at J, with 14 bases in the middle. CDR1 is MDHEN, CDR2 SYDVKM, per germline. This CDR3 is built from 13 residues. The CDR3 region is CASTLRAGYEQYF. In DNA, the CDR3 is TGTGCCAGCACCTTAAGGGCAGGGTACGAGCAGTACTTC. The full variable domain, in which reference TRBV28 and TRBJ2-7 provide the parts outside the CDR3, is DVKVTQSSRYLVKRTGEKVFLECVQDMDHENMFWYRQDPGLGLRLIYFSYDVKMKEKGDIPEGYSVSREKKERFSLILESASTNQTSMYLCASTLRAGYEQYFGPGTRLTVT.

The chain uses TRBV5-1 and TRBJ2-7; 13 bases are a match to TRBD2. The CDR3 covers 22 residues. V was clipped by 1 base and J by 1 base; unmatched bases: 20. The V gene's germline CDR1 is SGHRS and CDR2 YFSETQ. CDR3 residues: CASSLMTAIRTSGRSTSYEQYF. The CDR3 bases are TGCGCCAGCAGCTTGATGACAGCCATTAGGACTAGCGGGAGATCAACATCCTACGAGCAGTACTTC.

The rearrangement links TRBV19 to TRBJ1-2; 9 bases align to TRBD1. Germline CDR1 is LNHDA and CDR2 is SQIVND (reference sequence). The CDR3 has 14 amino acids. The V segment lost 6 bases and the J segment 4 bases; nucleotides outside the gene matches: 6. The CDR3 protein is CASRIRDRAYGYTF. The CDR3 DNA reads as TGTGCCAGTAGGATCCGGGACAGGGCCTATGGCTACACCTTC.

The J gene is TRBJ1-3, the V gene TRBV13; D is undetermined. The germline V gene encodes CDR1 PRHDT and CDR2 FYEKMQ (reference sequence). V shed 2 bases and J shed 0 bases, with 8 bases lying between them. The CDR3 consists of 15 residues. CDR3 residues: CASSLSADSGNTIYF. CDR3 sequence (DNA): TGTGCCAGCAGCTTATCGGCTGACTCTGGAAACACCATATATTTT. Complete variable domain (other parts from reference TRBV13 and TRBJ1-3): AAGVIQSPRHLIKEKRETATLKCYPIPRHDTVYWYQQGPGQDPQFLISFYEKMQSDKGSIPDRFSAQQFSDYHSELNMSSLELGDSALYFCASSLSADSGNTIYFGEGSWLTVV.

The sample holds one count of this clone. The chain links TRBV9 to TRBJ2-1; 9 bases are a match to TRBD2. J was trimmed by 9 bases and V by 3 bases; bases with no gene match: 10. Germline V gene data show CDR1 as SGDLS and CDR2 as YYNGEE. The length of the CDR3 is 15 residues. CDR3 amino acids: CASSAPAGGPSEQFF. CDR3 sequence (DNA): TGTGCCAGCAGCGCCCCGGCGGGAGGGCCCAGTGAGCAGTTCTTC.

The chain joins TRBV30 to TRBJ1-1; D may be TRBD1 (6 bases). Germline V gives CDR1 GTSNPN, CDR2 SVGIG (reference sequence). The CDR3 runs 12 residues. V was shortened by 7 bases and J by 2 bases, with 11 bases between the two germline ends. The CDR3 region is CAYSTGNTEAFF. The CDR3 DNA reads TGTGCCTACTCGACAGGAAACACTGAAGCTTTCTTT.

The V and J genes are TRBV5-1 and TRBJ1-4; D not certain. Trimming pared 0 bases from V and 0 bases from J, leaving 3 bases between. Germline loops: CDR1 SGHRS, CDR2 YFSETQ. The CDR3 covers 14 residues. CDR3 DNA sequence: TGCGCCAGCAGCTTGGCGACAACTAATGAAAAACTGTTTTTT. As protein: CASSLATTNEKLFF. The full variable domain, completed using reference TRBV5-1 and TRBJ1-4, is KAGVTQTPRYLIKTRGQQVTLSCSPISGHRSVSWYQQTPGQGLQFLFEYFSETQRNKGNFPGRFSGRQFSNSRSEMNVSTLELGDSALYLCASSLATTNEKLFFGSGTQLSVL.

This clone showed up just a few times. The chain combines TRBV30 with TRBJ1-5; TRBD1 aligns across 7 bases. This CDR3 region has 15 residues. Germline V CDR1 and CDR2: GTSNPN, SVGIG (reference sequence). Unmatched junction bases numbered 11, after V lost 5 bases and J lost 4 bases. The CDR3 reads CAWSRDSLFNQPQHF. CDR3 nucleotides: TGTGCCTGGTCCCGGGACAGCTTGTTTAATCAGCCCCAGCATTTT.

V usage is TRBV6-4 and J usage is TRBJ2-3; the D gene is possibly TRBD1 (5 bases). The germline V gene encodes CDR1 MRHNA and CDR2 SNTAGT. Trimming removed 3 bases from V and 2 bases from J, with 9 bases in between. The CDR3 length is 14 residues. The CDR3 loop reads CASSETASTDTQYF. CDR3 nucleotides: TGTGCCAGCAGTGAGACAGCATCCACAGATACGCAGTATTTT.

This clone occurred a few times. This chain uses TRBV5-1 with TRBJ2-7; 7 bases fit TRBD1. V shed 3 bases and J 5 bases; nucleotides not matched to a gene: 14. CDR3 size: 16 residues. Germline CDR1 is SGHRS and CDR2 is YFSETQ. For the CDR3, the DNA is TGCGCCAGCAGCTGGGGACAGACCTCTGGCCTTAACGAGCAGTACTTC. It encodes CASSWGQTSGLNEQYF.

This chain joins TRBV11-2 and TRBJ2-5; a possible D gene is TRBD2 (7 bases). V was shortened by 5 bases and J by 4 bases, with 17 bases between the two germline ends. Germline V gene lookup returns CDR1 SGHAT and CDR2 FQNNGV. The CDR3 runs 15 residues. CDR3 region: CASSPRGGAGETQYF. Written as DNA, the CDR3 is TGTGCCAGCAGCCCGAGGGGGGGAGCAGGAGAGACCCAGTACTTC.

The V gene is TRBV7-3, the J gene TRBJ2-2; perhaps TRBD2 as D (7 bases). V was pared by 5 bases and J by 3 bases, with 16 bases between. The CDR3 spans 16 residues. The germline V gene encodes CDR1 SGHTA and CDR2 FQGTGA. CDR3 nucleotides: TGTGCCAGCAGCCCTCGACTAGCAGGGGACACCGGGGAGCTGTTTTTT. Translating it yields CASSPRLAGDTGELFF.

This chain uses TRBV15 with TRBJ1-4, with D uncertain. This CDR3 has 15 amino acids. The V and J ends lost 0 bases and 8 bases respectively, with 13 bases between them. Germline-derived CDR1 and CDR2 are LNHNV and YYDKDF (reference sequence). CDR3 nucleotides: TGTGCCACCAGCAGAGACCCGCAAAGTTACGAAAAACTGTTTTTT. It yields the protein CATSRDPQSYEKLFF.

V is TRBV7-3 and J is TRBJ1-1; weak D call: TRBD1 (5 bases). CDR3 size: 13 residues. Trimming left V 5 bases short and J 5 bases short, with 12 bases between. Per the germline V gene, CDR1 is SGHTA and CDR2 is FQGTGA. The CDR3 nucleotides are TGTGCCAGCAGCGCCCGAGGGGTGACTGAAGCTTTCTTT. Amino acids: CASSARGVTEAFF.

The V call is TRBV6-5, the J call TRBJ2-1; 7 bases are shared with TRBD2. Germline-derived CDR1 and CDR2 are MNHEY and SVGAGI. The J segment lost 10 bases and the V segment lost 0 bases, leaving 12 bases of the junction unmatched. CDR3 length: 16 residues. In DNA, the CDR3 is TGTGCCAGCAGTTACTCGGGGGACTACCAAGTTCGGGAGCAGTTCTTC. Its translation: CASSYSGDYQVREQFF.

The J gene is TRBJ2-6, the V gene TRBV28; D remains ambiguous. Trimming left V 4 bases short and J 1 base short, with 20 bases between. The CDR3 loop spans 19 amino acids. CDR1 is MDHEN, CDR2 SYDVKM, per germline. CDR3: CASSSHGLSYRSGANVLTF. CDR3 nucleotides: TGTGCCAGCAGTTCTCACGGGCTTTCATATAGGTCTGGGGCCAACGTCCTGACTTTC.

The chain carries TRBV2 and TRBJ2-7; TRBD2 agrees at 7 bases. Trimming removed 6 bases from V and 4 bases from J; junction bases left unmatched: 9. The CDR3 totals 14 residues. CDR1 and CDR2 from the germline V gene are SNHLY and FYNNEI. The chain's CDR3 is CASRRTGGTYEQYF. As DNA, the CDR3 is TGTGCCAGCAGGCGGACGGGGGGAACTTACGAGCAGTACTTC.

V usage is TRBV29-1 and J usage is TRBJ1-3, with unresolved D. Germline V gene lookup returns CDR1 SQVTM and CDR2 ANQGSEA. The CDR3 is 13 amino acids. Trimming took 2 bases from V and 0 from J, leaving 5 bases between them. As DNA, the CDR3 is TGCAGCGTTGAACCTCTCTCTGGAAACACCATATATTTT. Protein product: CSVEPLSGNTIYF.

V and J are TRBV2 and TRBJ1-2, with D tentatively TRBD1 (5 bases). The germline V gene has CDR1 SNHLY and CDR2 FYNNEI. CDR3 length equals 13 residues. Deletions cut 8 bases from V and 0 bases from J, with 10 bases between. The CDR3 loop is CASVSGTNYGYTF. The CDR3 DNA follows: TGTGCCAGCGTTTCAGGGACTAACTATGGCTACACCTTC.

The rearrangement links TRBV6-5 to TRBJ1-2; tentative D call: TRBD1 (5 bases). Trimming pared 1 base from V and 8 bases from J, leaving 5 bases between. The CDR3 contains 11 residues. Per germline, CDR1 MNHEY and CDR2 SVGAGI. CDR3 DNA: TGTGCCAGCAGTTACTGGGGGGGCTACACCTTC. It yields the protein CASSYWGGYTF.

The V gene is TRBV7-2, the J gene TRBJ2-7; D remains unclear. Germline V gene lookup returns CDR1 SGHTA and CDR2 FQGNSA. Deletions cut 7 bases from V and 2 bases from J, with 21 bases between. The CDR3 extends over 16 amino acids. The CDR3 bases are TGTGCCAGCAATGATCAATTGAATGAGTTACCCTACGAGCAGTACTTC. It specifies CASNDQLNELPYEQYF.

The chain joins TRBV11-3 to TRBJ1-1; no reliable D call. CDR1 is SGHNT and CDR2 is YENEEA in the germline V gene. Trimming removed 0 bases from V and 0 bases from J, with 17 bases in between. The CDR3 is made up of 18 amino acids. CDR3 sequence (DNA): TGTGCCAGCAGCTTAGATCAGATGGGCTCCGGCATGAACACTGAAGCTTTCTTT. It encodes CASSLDQMGSGMNTEAFF.

Of note for this clone: Additional DNA sequences in this sample encode the identical CDR3. The chain is built from TRBV19 and TRBJ2-3; D unclear. V was clipped by 3 bases and J by 4 bases, with 8 bases between them. The CDR3 is made up of 13 amino acids. Germline V CDR1 and CDR2: LNHDA, SQIVND (reference sequence). CDR3 sequence: CASSIGRADTQYF. CDR3 DNA: TGTGCCAGTAGTATTGGCAGAGCAGATACGCAGTATTTT.

The chain has TRBV28 and TRBJ1-2; D possibly corresponds to TRBD1 (6 bases). Trimming removed 6 bases at V and 6 bases at J, with 17 bases between. The length of the CDR3 is 14 residues. In germline, CDR1 is MDHEN, CDR2 SYDVKM. The CDR3 DNA follows: TGTGCCAGCAGCCGGACAGAGGGCTTTCATGGCTACACCTTC. Its protein is CASSRTEGFHGYTF.

In its sample, this clone was seen a few times. V gene TRBV2 combines with J gene TRBJ2-7; 10 bases line up with TRBD1. J gave up 3 bases and V 7 bases, and 9 bases lay outside the gene matches. In germline, CDR1 is SNHLY, CDR2 FYNNEI. The CDR3 runs to 15 residues. The CDR3: CASMTGTGAYYEQYF. The CDR3 coding sequence is TGTGCCAGCATGACCGGGACAGGGGCTTACTACGAGCAGTACTTC.

This clone was observed a few times. The J gene is TRBJ2-1, the V gene TRBV1; the table's D gene call, TRBD1, was not cross checked with the DNA. TRBV1 is a listed pseudogene. The CDR3 consists of 13 residues. This CDR3 is CTRGTGFTNEQFF. The CDR3 coding sequence is TGCACCAGGGGGACAGGCTTTACGAATGAGCAGTTCTTC.

This chain joins TRBV5-1 and TRBJ2-5, with 9 bases lining up with TRBD2. The V and J ends lost 2 bases and 0 bases, in that order; junction bases with no gene match: 2. The CDR3 is made up of 15 amino acids. Germline-derived CDR1 and CDR2 are SGHRS and YFSETQ. CDR3 protein: CASSFSGGYQETQYF. CDR3 bases: TGCGCCAGCAGCTTCAGCGGGGGGTACCAAGAGACCCAGTACTTC.

The gene calls are TRBV5-1 and TRBJ2-1, with 8 bases identical to TRBD2. The CDR3 consists of 15 residues. V lost 2 bases to trimming and J lost 8 bases; unmatched junction nucleotides: 9. CDR1 is SGHRS and CDR2 is YFSETQ in the germline V gene. The CDR3 DNA follows: TGCGCCAGCAGCTTAGCCGGGACTAGAGAGTATGAGCAGTTCTTC. The encoded protein is CASSLAGTREYEQFF.

This clone was counted only a few times. V and J are TRBV7-9 and TRBJ2-2; 7 nucleotides match TRBD2. This CDR3 contains 16 residues. Per germline, CDR1 SEHNR and CDR2 FQNEAQ (reference sequence). After removal of 5 bases from V and 7 bases from J, the junction contained 13 bases not matched to a gene. CDR3 DNA sequence: TGTGCCAGCAGCCGAGACTTCGGGGGGTCTGGCGGGGAGCTGTTTTTT. It yields the protein CASSRDFGGSGGELFF.

The chain is built from TRBV6-6 and TRBJ1-5; D ambiguous. The CDR3 length is 14 residues. V was clipped by 2 bases and J by 6 bases, with 11 bases between them. The germline CDR1 and CDR2 sequences are MNHNY and SVGAGI (reference sequence). CDR3 nucleotides: TGTGCCAGCAGTTACGACGCGGCCATTCAGCCCCAGCATTTT. This encodes CASSYDAAIQPQHF.

The V gene is TRBV19, the J gene TRBJ2-1; TRBD1 agrees at 7 bases. The CDR3 spans 14 residues. V was clipped by 7 bases and J by 2 bases; unmatched bases: 5. CDR1 and CDR2 (germline): LNHDA, SQIVND (reference sequence). This CDR3 is CASTRDSTYNEQFF. The DNA of the CDR3 is TGTGCCAGTACTCGGGACAGCACCTACAATGAGCAGTTCTTC.